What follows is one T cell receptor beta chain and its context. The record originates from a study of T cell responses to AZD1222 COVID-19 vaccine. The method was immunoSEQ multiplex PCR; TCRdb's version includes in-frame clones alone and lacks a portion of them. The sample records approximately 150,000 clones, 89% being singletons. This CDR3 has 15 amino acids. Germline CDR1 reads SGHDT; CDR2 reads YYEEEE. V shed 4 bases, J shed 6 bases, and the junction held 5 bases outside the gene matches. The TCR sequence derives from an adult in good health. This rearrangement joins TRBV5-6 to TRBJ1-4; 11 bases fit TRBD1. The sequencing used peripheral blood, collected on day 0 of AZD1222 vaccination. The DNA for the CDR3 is TGTGCCAGCAGCGGGGACAGGGGGGCCTATGAAAAACTGTTTTTT. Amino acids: CASSGDRGAYEKLFF.